These 17 T cell receptor beta chains were all obtained from the same sample, sequenced in a study of OX40 agonist ivuxolimab in advanced cancers. Some clones are missing from TCRdb's copy, which holds only in-frame ones; the method was immunoSEQ multiplex PCR. The table lists about 18,000 clones, 75% to 90% of them singletons, with approximately 60% in the top ten. The specimen was CD4+ or CD8+ T cells sorted from blood, collected in a trial of the OX40 agonist ivuxolimab. These receptors were taken from an adult with an advanced solid tumor such as melanoma, head and neck, liver or kidney cancer.

CDR3: CASSQDRGGTSYEQYF. DNA of the CDR3: TGTGCCAGCAGCCAAGATCGAGGAGGGACATCCTACGAGCAGTACTTC. The chain uses TRBV14 and TRBJ2-7; the D call may be TRBD1 or TRBD2 (6 bases each). There are 16 residues in the CDR3. CDR1 and CDR2 (germline): SGHDN, FVKESK. Trimming shortened V by 0 bases and J by 1 base, and 13 bases separated the two germline ends.

The chain employs TRBV6-4 and TRBJ2-2; D not resolved. CDR3 length: 14 residues. V shed 4 bases and J shed 0 bases, with 6 bases lying between them. The germline gives CDR1 MRHNA, CDR2 SNTAGT. The DNA for the CDR3 is TGTGCCAGCAGTGCCTCACCGAACACCGGGGAGCTGTTTTTT. Protein product: CASSASPNTGELFF.

The V and J genes are TRBV7-9 and TRBJ2-1; maybe TRBD2 (6 bases). Trimming took 5 bases from V and 0 from J, leaving 11 bases between them. The CDR3 contains 15 residues. The germline V gene has CDR1 SEHNR and CDR2 FQNEAQ (reference sequence). CDR3 nucleotide sequence: TGTGCCAGCAGCCGTCTAGCGAGCTCCTACAATGAGCAGTTCTTC. It codes for CASSRLASSYNEQFF.

The chain uses TRBV28 and TRBJ2-3; D unresolved. V was cut by 6 bases and J by 0 bases, with 10 bases left in between. This CDR3 spans 14 amino acids. Germline V gene sequence: CDR1 MDHEN, CDR2 SYDVKM. CDR3 sequence (DNA): TGTGCCAGCAGCTCGGACGGTAGCACAGATACGCAGTATTTT. Its protein product is CASSSDGSTDTQYF.

The chain employs TRBV28 and TRBJ2-1; D perhaps matches TRBD1 (6 bases). This CDR3 contains 14 residues. CDR1 is MDHEN, CDR2 SYDVKM, per germline. The V and J ends lost 1 base and 6 bases respectively, with 10 bases between them. The CDR3 DNA reads as TGTGCCAGCAGTTTATTGCAGGGGTCCAATGAGCAGTTCTTC. This sequence encodes CASSLLQGSNEQFF.

The V call is TRBV28, the J call TRBJ1-5, with TRBD1 as a possible D gene (5 bases). Trimming stripped 7 bases from V and 7 bases from J, with 17 bases between. Germline V gene sequence: CDR1 MDHEN, CDR2 SYDVKM. The CDR3 covers 14 residues. The CDR3 protein is CASKSQGDMQPQHF. CDR3 coding DNA: TGTGCCAGCAAATCGCAGGGTGATATGCAGCCCCAGCATTTT.

J is TRBJ2-1 and V is TRBV30; D unresolved. The V end lost 0 bases, the J end lost 15 bases, and 9 bases lay between the germline ends. Germline CDR1 reads GTSNPN; CDR2 reads SVGIG (reference sequence). CDR3 length: 10 residues. CDR3 region: CAWSVNGMFF. CDR3 in DNA: TGTGCCTGGAGTGTAAACGGAATGTTCTTC. The full variable domain, rest sourced from reference TRBV30 and TRBJ2-1, is SQTIHQWPATLVQPVGSPLSLECTVEGTSNPNLYWYRQAAGRGLQLLFYSVGIGQISSEVPQNLSASRPQDRQFILSSKKLLLSDSGFYLCAWSVNGMFFGPGTRLTVL.

This clone appeared a single time. The rearrangement uses TRBV28 and TRBJ2-7, with D perhaps TRBD1 (8 bases). The CDR3 totals 13 residues. The V gene's germline CDR1 is MDHEN and CDR2 SYDVKM. Trimming shortened V by 4 bases and J by 4 bases, and 11 bases separated the two germline ends. The CDR3 nucleotides are TGTGCCAGCAGTTCACAGGGGGGGTACGAGCAGTACTTC. Its translation: CASSSQGGYEQYF. Full variable domain (missing parts from reference TRBV28 and TRBJ2-7): DVKVTQSSRYLVKRTGEKVFLECVQDMDHENMFWYRQDPGLGLRLIYFSYDVKMKEKGDIPEGYSVSREKKERFSLILESASTNQTSMYLCASSSQGGYEQYFGPGTRLTVT.

This chain links TRBV5-6 with TRBJ2-7; the D gene could be TRBD1 or TRBD2 (5 bases each). Germline V gene lookup returns CDR1 SGHDT and CDR2 YYEEEE. V lost 4 bases, J lost 8 bases, and 25 bases lay in between. CDR3 length: 16 residues. The CDR3 bases are TGTGCCAGCAGCCCTACCTCCGGGACGGAAGATGTAAAGCAGTACTTC. It translates to CASSPTSGTEDVKQYF.

The chain employs TRBV5-1 and TRBJ2-1; no reliable D call. Trimming pared 2 bases from V and 4 bases from J, leaving 4 bases between. CDR1 is SGHRS and CDR2 is YFSETQ in the germline V gene. CDR3 size: 12 residues. CDR3 amino acids: CASSFAYNEQFF. DNA of the CDR3: TGCGCCAGCAGCTTTGCTTACAATGAGCAGTTCTTC.

This chain uses TRBV21-1 with TRBJ2-3; whether TRBD2, the table's D call, matches the DNA was not checked. TRBV21-1 corresponds to a pseudogene. The length of the CDR3 is 16 residues. CDR3 coding DNA: TGTGCCAGCAACTCGACTCTAGCGGGGAGTGTAGATACGCAGTATTTT. Amino acids: CASNSTLAGSVDTQYF.

The chain carries TRBV11-2 and TRBJ1-1, with 9 bases identical to TRBD1. The CDR3 totals 11 residues. From germline, CDR1 is SGHAT and CDR2 FQNNGV. J gave up 11 bases and V 5 bases, and 3 bases lay outside the gene matches. In DNA form, the CDR3 reads TGTGCCAGCAGCCAAGGACAGGGGGCTTTCTTT. Encoded protein: CASSQGQGAFF.

The chain recombines TRBV11-2 with TRBJ2-3; D possibly corresponds to TRBD2 (6 bases). Germline CDR1 and CDR2: SGHAT and FQNNGV. The V and J ends lost 4 bases and 2 bases respectively, with 19 bases between them. The CDR3 contains 17 residues. In DNA, the CDR3 is TGTGCCAGCAGCTCCCCCACTCTAGGAGGGGACACAGATACGCAGTATTTT. Translating it yields CASSSPTLGGDTDTQYF.

The V and J genes are TRBV7-2 and TRBJ2-7; 7 bases map to TRBD1. CDR1 and CDR2 from the germline V gene are SGHTA and FQGNSA. J lost 0 bases, V lost 5 bases, and 7 bases had no gene match. CDR3 length: 15 residues. The CDR3 protein is CASSDRDRISYEQYF. CDR3 DNA: TGTGCCAGCAGCGACCGGGACAGAATCTCCTACGAGCAGTACTTC. The full variable domain, its missing parts supplied by reference TRBV7-2 and TRBJ2-7, is GAGVSQSPSNKVTEKGKDVELRCDPISGHTALYWYRQSLGQGLEFLIYFQGNSAPDKSGLPSDRFSAERTGGSVSTLTIQRTQQEDSAVYLCASSDRDRISYEQYFGPGTRLTVT.

The rearrangement uses TRBV5-1 and TRBJ1-1; D remains ambiguous. The V end lost 0 bases, the J end lost 6 bases, and 9 bases lay between the germline ends. The CDR3 is 13 residues long. Germline assignment: CDR1 SGHRS and CDR2 YFSETQ. The CDR3 DNA reads TGCGCCAGCAGCTTGGGGTCTAACCCTGAAGCTTTCTTT. It encodes CASSLGSNPEAFF.

This clone was observed a few times. The V gene is TRBV5-6, the J gene TRBJ1-6; no clear D gene. CDR1 SGHDT and CDR2 YYEEEE come from the germline V gene. V lost 3 bases to trimming and J lost 5 bases, with 6 bases between them. This CDR3 region has 13 residues. This chain's CDR3 is CASSYTDNSPLHF. The CDR3 DNA reads as TGTGCCAGCAGCTATACAGATAATTCACCCCTCCACTTT.

This chain links TRBV5-8 with TRBJ2-3; 8 bases are shared with TRBD1. CDR3 length: 14 amino acids. Germline values: CDR1 SGHTS, CDR2 YDEGEE. V shed 4 bases and J 6 bases; nucleotides not matched to a gene: 7. CDR3 sequence (DNA): TGTGCCAGCAGCCGACAGGGGATGGAGGATACGCAGTATTTT. As protein: CASSRQGMEDTQYF. Supplemented by reference TRBV5-8 and TRBJ2-3, the full variable domain reads EAGVTQSPTHLIKTRGQQATLRCSPISGHTSVYWYQQALGLGLQFLLWYDEGEERNRGNFPPRFSGRQFPNYSSELNVNALELEDSALYLCASSRQGMEDTQYFGPGTRLTVL.